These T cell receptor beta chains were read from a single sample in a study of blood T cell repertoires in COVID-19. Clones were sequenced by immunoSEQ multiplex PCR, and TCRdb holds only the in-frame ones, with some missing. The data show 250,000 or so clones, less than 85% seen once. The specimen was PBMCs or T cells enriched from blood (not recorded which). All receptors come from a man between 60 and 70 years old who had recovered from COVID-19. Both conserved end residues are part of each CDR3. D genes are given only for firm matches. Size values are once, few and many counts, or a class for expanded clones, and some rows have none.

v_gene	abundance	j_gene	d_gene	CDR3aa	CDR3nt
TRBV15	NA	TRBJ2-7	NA	CATSRDRDNSEQYF	TGTGCCACCAGCAGAGACAGGGATAACAGCGAGCAGTACTTC
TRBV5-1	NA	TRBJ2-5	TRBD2	CASSLGPGGDETQYF	TGCGCCAGCAGCTTGGGCCCGGGAGGGGACGAGACCCAGTACTTC
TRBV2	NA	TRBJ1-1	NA	CASSEDRYTEAFF	TGTGCCAGCAGTGAAGACAGATACACTGAAGCTTTCTTT
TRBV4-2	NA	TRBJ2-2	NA	CASSHPGLRNTGELFF	TGTGCCAGCAGCCACCCGGGACTCCGAAACACCGGGGAGCTGTTTTTT
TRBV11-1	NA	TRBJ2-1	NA	CASSSFPDEQFF	TGTGCCAGCAGTTCGTTCCCGGATGAGCAGTTCTTC
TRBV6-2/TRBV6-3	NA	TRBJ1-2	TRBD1	CASSNARGEGYTF	TGTGCCAGCAGTAACGCCAGGGGGGAAGGCTACACCTTC
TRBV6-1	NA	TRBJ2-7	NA	CASSEWLEEYF	TGTGCCAGCAGTGAATGGCTAGAGGAGTACTTC
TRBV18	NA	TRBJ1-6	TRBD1	CASSPLGQGTTPLHF	TGTGCCAGCTCACCACTTGGACAGGGTACAACACCCCTCCACTTT
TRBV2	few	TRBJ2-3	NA	CASKGGVNTDTQYF	TGTGCCAGCAAAGGCGGGGTGAACACAGATACGCAGTATTTT
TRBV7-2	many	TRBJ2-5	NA	CASSLAREETQYF	TGTGCCAGCAGCTTAGCTCGGGAAGAGACCCAGTACTTC
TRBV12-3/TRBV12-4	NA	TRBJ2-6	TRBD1	CASSTGTDVTSTF	TGTGCCAGCAGTACCGGGACAGACGTCACAAGTACTTTC
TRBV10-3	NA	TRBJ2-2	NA	CAISEEFRGDRNTGELFF	TGTGCCATCAGTGAGGAGTTCAGGGGGGACCGGAACACCGGGGAGCTGTTTTTT
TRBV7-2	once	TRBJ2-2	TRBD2	CASSFGTSVGELFF	TGTGCCAGCAGCTTCGGGACTAGCGTCGGGGAGCTGTTTTTT
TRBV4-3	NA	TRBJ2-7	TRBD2	CASSQDTGRGGLEQYF	TGCGCCAGCAGCCAAGATACGGGGAGGGGAGGTCTCGAGCAGTACTTC
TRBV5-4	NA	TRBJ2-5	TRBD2	CASSFSGVAGVETQYF	TGTGCCAGCAGCTTCTCCGGGGTAGCGGGGGTAGAGACCCAGTACTTC
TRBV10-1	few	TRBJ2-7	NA	CASSRGLAANEQYF	TGCGCCAGCAGCAGGGGCCTTGCCGCTAATGAGCAGTACTTC
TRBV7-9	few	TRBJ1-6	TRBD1	CASSKQTGTPLHF	TGTGCCAGCAGCAAACAGACAGGGACACCCCTCCACTTT
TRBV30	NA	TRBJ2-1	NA	CAWSPDSRSYNEQFF	TGTGCCTGGAGTCCGGACAGCCGCTCCTACAATGAGCAGTTCTTC
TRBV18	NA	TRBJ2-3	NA	CASSLEGVGTDTQYF	TGTGCCAGCTCATTAGAGGGTGTTGGAACAGATACGCAGTATTTT
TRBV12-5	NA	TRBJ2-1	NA	CASGFPVNNEQFF	TGTGCTAGTGGTTTCCCAGTAAACAATGAGCAGTTCTTC
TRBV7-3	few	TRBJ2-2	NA	CASSLASNGELFF	TGTGCCAGCAGCTTAGCGTCTAACGGGGAGCTGTTTTTT
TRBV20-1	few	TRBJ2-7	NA	CSASRHKAGEQYF	TGCAGTGCTAGTCGACACAAGGCGGGGGAGCAGTACTTC
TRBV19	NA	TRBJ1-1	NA	CASSMRDIVAEAFF	TGTGCCAGTAGTATGAGGGACATCGTCGCTGAAGCTTTCTTT
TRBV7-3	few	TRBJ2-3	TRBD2	CASSSTGSGGSTDTQYF	TGTGCCAGCAGCTCAACCGGTAGCGGGGGGAGCACAGATACGCAGTATTTT
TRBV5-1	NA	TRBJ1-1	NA	CASSTTTTRVNTEAFF	TGCGCCAGCAGCACGACGACGACCCGGGTGAACACTGAAGCTTTCTTT
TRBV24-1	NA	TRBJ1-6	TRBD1	CATSAGGQGLNSPLHF	TGTGCCACCAGTGCCGGGGGACAGGGCTTAAATTCACCCCTCCACTTT
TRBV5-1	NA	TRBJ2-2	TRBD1	CASSLVGGGTGELFF	TGCGCCAGCAGCTTGGTAGGGGGCGGCACCGGGGAGCTGTTTTTT
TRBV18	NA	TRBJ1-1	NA	CASSPDRFPGGAFF	TGTGCCAGCTCACCAGACAGGTTCCCCGGGGGGGCTTTCTTT
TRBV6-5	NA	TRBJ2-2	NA	CASAGRNTGELFF	TGTGCCAGCGCGGGGCGCAACACCGGGGAGCTGTTTTTT
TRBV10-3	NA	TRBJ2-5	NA	CAISDPTTVAQETQYF	TGTGCCATCAGTGATCCAACAACAGTCGCACAGGAGACCCAGTACTTC
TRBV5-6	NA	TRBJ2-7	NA	CASSLGAGGTGEQYF	TGTGCCAGCAGCTTGGGGGCAGGAGGGACCGGCGAGCAGTACTTC